The entry that follows covers one T cell receptor beta chain sequence. Its antigen is unknown. The CDR3 consists of 17 residues. Looked up from germline, CDR1 is MNHEY and CDR2 is SMNVEV (reference sequence). Germline trimming cut 7 bases from V and 2 bases from J; bases unmatched to any gene: 12. Profiled with immunoSEQ multiplex PCR; TCRdb holds only in-frame clones, not every one. The data hold under 200,000 clones, with approximately 84% observed a single time. This sample is part of a study of cytotoxic CD8 clonotypes in ibrutinib-treated CLL. Overall study results and limits: Investigators sampled sustained-remission and progressing patients at differing times. Public clonotypes, found uncommonly, either contracted or stayed stable on treatment.

This TCR derives from a human donor with chronic lymphocytic leukemia. The source material was PBMCs, sampled after 24 months of ibrutinib treatment. The rearrangement links TRBV27 to TRBJ2-2, with 8 bases lining up with TRBD2. The CDR3 reads CASTPPPGLGNTGELFF. The CDR3 DNA follows: TGTGCCAGCACACCTCCCCCGGGACTAGGAAACACCGGGGAGCTGTTTTTT.